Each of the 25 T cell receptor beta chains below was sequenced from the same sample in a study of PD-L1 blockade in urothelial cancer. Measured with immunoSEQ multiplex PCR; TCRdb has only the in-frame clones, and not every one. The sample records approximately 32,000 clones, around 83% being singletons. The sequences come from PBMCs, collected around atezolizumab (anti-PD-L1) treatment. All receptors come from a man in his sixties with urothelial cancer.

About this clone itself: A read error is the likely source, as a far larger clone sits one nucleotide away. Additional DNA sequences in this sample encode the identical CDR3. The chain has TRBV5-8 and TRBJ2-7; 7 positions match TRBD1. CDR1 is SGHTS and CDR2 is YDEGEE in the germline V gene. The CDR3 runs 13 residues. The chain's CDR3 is CASSQRTGREQYF. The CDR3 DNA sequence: TGCGCCAGCAGCCAACGGACAGGCCGCGAGCAGTACTTC.

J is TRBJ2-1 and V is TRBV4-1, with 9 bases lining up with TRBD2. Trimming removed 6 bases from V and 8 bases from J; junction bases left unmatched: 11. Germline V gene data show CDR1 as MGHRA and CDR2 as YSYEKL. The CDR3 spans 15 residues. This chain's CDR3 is CASSFGGGAFDEQFF. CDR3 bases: TGCGCCAGCAGTTTCGGCGGGGGGGCATTTGATGAGCAGTTCTTC.

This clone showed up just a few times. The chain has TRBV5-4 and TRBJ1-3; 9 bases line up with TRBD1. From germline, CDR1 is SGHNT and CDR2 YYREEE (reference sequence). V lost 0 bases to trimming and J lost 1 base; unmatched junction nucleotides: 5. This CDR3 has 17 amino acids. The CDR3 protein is CASSLAGTGSSGNTIYF. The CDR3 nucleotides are TGTGCCAGCAGCTTGGCCGGGACAGGGAGTTCTGGAAACACCATATATTTT. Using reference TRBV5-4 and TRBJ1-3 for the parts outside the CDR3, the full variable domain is ETGVTQSPTHLIKTRGQQVTLRCSSQSGHNTVSWYQQALGQGPQFIFQYYREEENGRGNFPPRFSGLQFPNYSSELNVNALELDDSALYLCASSLAGTGSSGNTIYFGEGSWLTVV.

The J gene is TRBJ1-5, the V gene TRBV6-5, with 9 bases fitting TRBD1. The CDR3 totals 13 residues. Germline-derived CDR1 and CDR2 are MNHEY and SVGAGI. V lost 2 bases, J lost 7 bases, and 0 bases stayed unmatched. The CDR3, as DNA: TGTGCCAGCAGTTACACAGGGGGCCAGCCCCAGCATTTT. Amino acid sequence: CASSYTGGQPQHF.

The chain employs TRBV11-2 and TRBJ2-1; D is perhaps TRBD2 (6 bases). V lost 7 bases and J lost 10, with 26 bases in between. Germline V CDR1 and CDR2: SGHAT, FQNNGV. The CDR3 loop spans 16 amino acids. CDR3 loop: CASTKWGETWDWEQFF. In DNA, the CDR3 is TGTGCCAGCACTAAATGGGGAGAAACGTGGGACTGGGAGCAGTTCTTC.

The chain's CDR3 is CASSPGQGTVGYTF. DNA of the CDR3: TGTGCCAGCAGTCCGGGACAGGGGACGGTAGGCTACACCTTC. The chain is built from TRBV14 and TRBJ1-2, with 10 bases lining up with TRBD1. The V segment lost 6 bases and the J segment 8 bases; nucleotides outside the gene matches: 9. Germline V lookup: CDR1 SGHDN, CDR2 FVKESK. CDR3 length: 14 amino acids.

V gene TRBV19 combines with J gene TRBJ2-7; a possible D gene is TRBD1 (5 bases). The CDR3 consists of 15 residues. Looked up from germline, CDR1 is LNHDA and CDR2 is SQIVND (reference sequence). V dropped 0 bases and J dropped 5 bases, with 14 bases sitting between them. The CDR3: CASSIDVSGFDEQYF. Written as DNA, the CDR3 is TGTGCCAGTAGTATAGATGTTTCAGGGTTCGACGAGCAGTACTTC. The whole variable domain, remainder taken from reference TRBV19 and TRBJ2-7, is DGGITQSPKYLFRKEGQNVTLSCEQNLNHDAMYWYRQDPGQGLRLIYYSQIVNDFQKGDIAEGYSVSREKKESFPLTVTSAQKNPTAFYLCASSIDVSGFDEQYFGPGTRLTVT.

In DNA, the CDR3 is TGTGCCAGCAGCCAGACACCTATTATCGGCTACACCTTC. As protein: CASSQTPIIGYTF. V usage is TRBV7-3 and J usage is TRBJ1-2; D gene unclear. Germline assignment: CDR1 SGHTA and CDR2 FQGTGA. CDR3 length: 13 residues. Trimming removed 5 bases from V and 8 bases from J, with 15 bases in between.

The CDR3 DNA is TGTGCCAGCAGCTTGTCCAGGGTGAACTATGGCTACACCTTC. Amino acids: CASSLSRVNYGYTF. The J gene is TRBJ1-2, the V gene TRBV5-6; TRBD1 might be the D (5 bases). Germline assignment: CDR1 SGHDT and CDR2 YYEEEE. This CDR3 contains 14 residues. V was clipped by 1 base and J by 2 bases, with 9 bases between them. Combining the CDR3 with reference TRBV5-6 and TRBJ1-2 gives the whole variable domain DAGVTQSPTHLIKTRGQQVTLRCSPKSGHDTVSWYQQALGQGPQFIFQYYEEEERQRGNFPDRFSGHQFPNYSSELNVNALLLGDSALYLCASSLSRVNYGYTFGSGTRLTVV.

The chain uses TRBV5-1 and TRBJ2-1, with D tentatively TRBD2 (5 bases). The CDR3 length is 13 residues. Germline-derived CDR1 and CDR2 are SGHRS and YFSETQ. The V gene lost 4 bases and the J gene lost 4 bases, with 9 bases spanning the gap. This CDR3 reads CASSNGNYNEQFF. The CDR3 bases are TGCGCCAGCAGCAACGGGAATTACAATGAGCAGTTCTTC.

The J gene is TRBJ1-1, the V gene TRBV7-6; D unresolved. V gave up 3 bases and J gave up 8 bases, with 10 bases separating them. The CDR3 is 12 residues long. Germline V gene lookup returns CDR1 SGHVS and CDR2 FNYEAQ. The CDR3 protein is CASSFWEGEAFF. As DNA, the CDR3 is TGTGCCAGCAGCTTTTGGGAGGGCGAAGCTTTCTTT.

The CDR3 loop is CASSVGQAYEQYF. CDR3 coding DNA: TGCGCCAGCAGCGTGGGACAGGCCTACGAGCAGTACTTC. J is TRBJ2-7 and V is TRBV5-1, with TRBD1 identical over 8 bases. The CDR3 sequence is 13 residues long. The germline gives CDR1 SGHRS, CDR2 YFSETQ. Trimming removed 4 bases from V and 2 bases from J; junction bases left unmatched: 2.

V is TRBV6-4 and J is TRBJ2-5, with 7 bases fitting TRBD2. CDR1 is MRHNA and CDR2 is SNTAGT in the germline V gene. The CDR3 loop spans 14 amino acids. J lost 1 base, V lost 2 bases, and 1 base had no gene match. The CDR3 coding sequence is TGTGCCAGCAGTGACAGCGGGACCCAAGAGACCCAGTACTTC. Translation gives CASSDSGTQETQYF.

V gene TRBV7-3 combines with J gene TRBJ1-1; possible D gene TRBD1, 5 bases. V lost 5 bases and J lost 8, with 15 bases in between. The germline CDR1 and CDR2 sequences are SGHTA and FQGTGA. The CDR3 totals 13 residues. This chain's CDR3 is CASSPGEGREAFF. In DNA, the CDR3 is TGTGCCAGCAGCCCTGGGGAGGGACGGGAAGCTTTCTTT.

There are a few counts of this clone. The CDR3 DNA reads as TGTGCCAGTAGTATATTCGGGGACACTGAAGCTTTCTTT. Its protein is CASSIFGDTEAFF. V gene TRBV19 combines with J gene TRBJ1-1; no clear D gene. The germline V gene has CDR1 LNHDA and CDR2 SQIVND (reference sequence). This CDR3 is built from 13 residues. Between the trimmed V and J ends, which lost 2 bases and 3 bases, there was a span of 7 bases.

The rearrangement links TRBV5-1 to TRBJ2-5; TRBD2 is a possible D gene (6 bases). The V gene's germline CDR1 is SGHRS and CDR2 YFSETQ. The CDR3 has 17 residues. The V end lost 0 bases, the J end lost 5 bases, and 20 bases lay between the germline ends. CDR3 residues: CASSLASLARNVETQYF. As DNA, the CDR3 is TGCGCCAGCAGCTTGGCAAGCCTAGCGCGAAATGTGGAGACCCAGTACTTC.

In nucleotides, the CDR3 is TGTGCCAGCAGCAATCCTTGGAGAACGCGGAAGAACACTGAAGCTTTCTTT. It is translated as CASSNPWRTRKNTEAFF. The chain recombines TRBV7-3 with TRBJ1-1; no definite D call. V gave up 5 bases and J gave up 1 base, with 20 bases separating them. Per the germline V gene, CDR1 is SGHTA and CDR2 is FQGTGA. CDR3 length: 17 residues. Combining the CDR3 with reference TRBV7-3 and TRBJ1-1 gives the whole variable domain GAGVSQTPSNKVTEKGKYVELRCDPISGHTALYWYRQSLGQGPEFLIYFQGTGAADDSGLPNDRFFAVRPEGSVSTLKIQRTERGDSAVYLCASSNPWRTRKNTEAFFGQGTRLTVV.

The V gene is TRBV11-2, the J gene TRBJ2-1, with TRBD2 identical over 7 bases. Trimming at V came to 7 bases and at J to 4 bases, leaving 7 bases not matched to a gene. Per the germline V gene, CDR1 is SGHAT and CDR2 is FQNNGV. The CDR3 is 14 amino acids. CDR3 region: CASNGLELYNEQFF. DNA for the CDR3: TGTGCCAGCAACGGACTAGAATTATACAATGAGCAGTTCTTC.

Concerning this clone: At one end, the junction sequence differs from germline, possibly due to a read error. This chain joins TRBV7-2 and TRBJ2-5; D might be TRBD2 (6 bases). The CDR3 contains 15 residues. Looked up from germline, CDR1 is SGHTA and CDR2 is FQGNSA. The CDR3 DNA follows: TGTGCCAGCAGGTTAGGGGTGGCTAGCGTAGAGACCCAGTACTTC. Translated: CASRLGVASVETQYF.

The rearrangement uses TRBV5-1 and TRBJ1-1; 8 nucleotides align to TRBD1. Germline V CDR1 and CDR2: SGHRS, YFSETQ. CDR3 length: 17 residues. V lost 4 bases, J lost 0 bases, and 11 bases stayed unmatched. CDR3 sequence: CASSGGPGTGMNTEAFF. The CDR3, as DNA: TGCGCCAGCAGCGGAGGTCCCGGGACAGGAATGAACACTGAAGCTTTCTTT.

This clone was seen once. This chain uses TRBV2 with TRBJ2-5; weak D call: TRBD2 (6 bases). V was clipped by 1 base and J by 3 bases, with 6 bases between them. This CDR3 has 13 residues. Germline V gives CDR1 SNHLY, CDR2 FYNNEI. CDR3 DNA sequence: TGTGCCAGCAGTGAAGGGGGGGAAGAGACCCAGTACTTC. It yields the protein CASSEGGEETQYF.

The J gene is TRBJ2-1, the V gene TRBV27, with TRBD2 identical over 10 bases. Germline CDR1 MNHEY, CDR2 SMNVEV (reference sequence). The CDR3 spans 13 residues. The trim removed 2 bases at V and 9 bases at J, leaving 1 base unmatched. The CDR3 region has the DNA TGTGCCAGCAGTTTAACTAGCGGGATTGAGCAGTTCTTC. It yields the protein CASSLTSGIEQFF.

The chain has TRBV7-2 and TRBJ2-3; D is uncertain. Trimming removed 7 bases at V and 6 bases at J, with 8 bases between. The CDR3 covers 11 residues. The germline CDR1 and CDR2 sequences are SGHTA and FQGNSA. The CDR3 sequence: CASTSRDTQYF. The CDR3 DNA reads TGTGCCAGCACCTCTAGGGATACGCAGTATTTT.

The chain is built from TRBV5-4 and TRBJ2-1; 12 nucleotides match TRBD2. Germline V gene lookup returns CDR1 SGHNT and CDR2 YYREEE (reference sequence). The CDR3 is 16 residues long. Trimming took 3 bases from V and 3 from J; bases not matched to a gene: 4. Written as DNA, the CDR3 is TGTGCCAGCAGCTCCCGGACTAGCGGGATCTACAATGAGCAGTTCTTC. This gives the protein CASSSRTSGIYNEQFF.

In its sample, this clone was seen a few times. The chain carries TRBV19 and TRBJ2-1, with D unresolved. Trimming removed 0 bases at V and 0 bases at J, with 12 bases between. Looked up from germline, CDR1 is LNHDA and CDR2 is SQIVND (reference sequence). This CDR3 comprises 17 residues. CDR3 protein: CASSIDIGGDSYNEQFF. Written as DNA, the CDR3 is TGTGCCAGTAGTATAGATATTGGCGGAGACTCCTACAATGAGCAGTTCTTC.